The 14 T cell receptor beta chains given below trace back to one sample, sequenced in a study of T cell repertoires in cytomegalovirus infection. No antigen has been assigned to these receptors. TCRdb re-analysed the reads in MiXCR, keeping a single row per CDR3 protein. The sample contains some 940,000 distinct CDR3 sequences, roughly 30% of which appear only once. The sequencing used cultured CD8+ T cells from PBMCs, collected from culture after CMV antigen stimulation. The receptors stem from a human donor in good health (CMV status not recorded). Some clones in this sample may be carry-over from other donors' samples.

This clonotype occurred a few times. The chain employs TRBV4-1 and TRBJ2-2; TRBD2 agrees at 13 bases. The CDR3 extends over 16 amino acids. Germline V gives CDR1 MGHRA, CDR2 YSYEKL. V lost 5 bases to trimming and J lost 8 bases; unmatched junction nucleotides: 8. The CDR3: CASSSTSGGTSGELFF. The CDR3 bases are TGCGCCAGCAGCTCGACTAGCGGGGGGACTTCTGGGGAGCTGTTTTTT.

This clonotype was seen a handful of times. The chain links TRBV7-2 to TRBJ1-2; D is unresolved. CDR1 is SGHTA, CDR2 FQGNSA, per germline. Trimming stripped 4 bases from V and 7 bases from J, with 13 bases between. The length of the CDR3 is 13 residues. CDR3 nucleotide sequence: TGTGCCAGCAGCTCGGCTGCCTCGGGTGGCTACACCTTC. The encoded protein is CASSSAASGGYTF.

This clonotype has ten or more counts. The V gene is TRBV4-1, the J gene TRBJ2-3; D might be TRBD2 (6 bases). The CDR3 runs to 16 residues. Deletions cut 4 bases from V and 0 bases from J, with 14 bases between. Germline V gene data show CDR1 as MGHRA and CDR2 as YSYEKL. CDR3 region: CASSRYSGGSTDTQYF. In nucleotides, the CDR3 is TGCGCCAGCAGCCGATATTCCGGGGGAAGCACAGATACGCAGTATTTT.

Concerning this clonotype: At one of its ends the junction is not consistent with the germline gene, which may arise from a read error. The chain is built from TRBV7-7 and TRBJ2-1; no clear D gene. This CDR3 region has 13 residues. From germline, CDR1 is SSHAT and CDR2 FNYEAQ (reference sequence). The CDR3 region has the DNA TGTGCTAGCAGCCCAGACGCCTACAATGAGCAGTTCTTC. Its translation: CASSPDAYNEQFF.

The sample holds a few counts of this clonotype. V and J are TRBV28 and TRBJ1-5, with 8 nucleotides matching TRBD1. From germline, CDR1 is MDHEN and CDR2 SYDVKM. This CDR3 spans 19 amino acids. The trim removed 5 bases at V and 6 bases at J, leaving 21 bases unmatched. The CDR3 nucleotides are TGTGCCAGCAGTCCCCCGAGCAGGGGGCCCGAAGGTATCGGTCAGCCCCAGCATTTT. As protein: CASSPPSRGPEGIGQPQHF.

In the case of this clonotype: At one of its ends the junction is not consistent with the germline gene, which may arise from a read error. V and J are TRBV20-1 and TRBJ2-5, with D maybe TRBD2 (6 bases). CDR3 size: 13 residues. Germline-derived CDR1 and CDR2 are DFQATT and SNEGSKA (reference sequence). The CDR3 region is CCARAGGEETQYF. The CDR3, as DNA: TGCTGTGCCAGAGCGGGCGGGGAGGAGACCCAGTACTTC.

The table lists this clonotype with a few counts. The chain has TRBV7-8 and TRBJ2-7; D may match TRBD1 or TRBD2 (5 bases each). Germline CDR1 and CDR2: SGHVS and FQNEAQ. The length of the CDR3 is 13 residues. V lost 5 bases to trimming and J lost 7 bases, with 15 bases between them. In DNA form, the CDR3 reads TGTGCCAGCAGCGCTGGGACGGTCAAAGAGCAGTACGTC. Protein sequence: CASSAGTVKEQYV.

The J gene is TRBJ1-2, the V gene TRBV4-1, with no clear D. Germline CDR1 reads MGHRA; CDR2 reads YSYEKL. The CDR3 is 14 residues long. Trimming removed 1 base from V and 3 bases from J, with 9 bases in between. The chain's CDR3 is CASSQGTSDYGYTF. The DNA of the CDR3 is TGCGCCAGCAGCCAAGGTACTTCTGACTATGGCTACACCTTC.

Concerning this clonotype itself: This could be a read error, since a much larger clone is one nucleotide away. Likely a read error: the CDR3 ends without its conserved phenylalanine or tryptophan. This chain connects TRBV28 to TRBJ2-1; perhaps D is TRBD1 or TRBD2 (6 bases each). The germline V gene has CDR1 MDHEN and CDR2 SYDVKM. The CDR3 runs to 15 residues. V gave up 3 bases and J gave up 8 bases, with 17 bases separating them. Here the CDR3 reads CASSFRGPPFDEQFL. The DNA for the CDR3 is TGTGCCAGCAGTTTTCGGGGGCCCCCGTTCGATGAGCAGTTCCTC.

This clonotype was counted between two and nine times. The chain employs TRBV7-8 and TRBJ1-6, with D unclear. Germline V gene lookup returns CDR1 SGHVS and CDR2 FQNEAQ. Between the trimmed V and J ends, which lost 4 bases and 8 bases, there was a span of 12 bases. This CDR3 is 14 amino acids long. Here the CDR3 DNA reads TGTGCCAGCAGCTCACCGGCGATTGATTCACCCCTCCACTTT. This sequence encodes CASSSPAIDSPLHF.

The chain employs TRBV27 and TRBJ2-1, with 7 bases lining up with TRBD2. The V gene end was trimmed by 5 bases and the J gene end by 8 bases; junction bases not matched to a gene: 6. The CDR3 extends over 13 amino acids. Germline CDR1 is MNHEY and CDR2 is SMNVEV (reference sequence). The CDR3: CASSTRTRDEQFF. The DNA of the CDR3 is TGTGCCAGCAGTACTCGGACTAGGGATGAGCAGTTCTTC.

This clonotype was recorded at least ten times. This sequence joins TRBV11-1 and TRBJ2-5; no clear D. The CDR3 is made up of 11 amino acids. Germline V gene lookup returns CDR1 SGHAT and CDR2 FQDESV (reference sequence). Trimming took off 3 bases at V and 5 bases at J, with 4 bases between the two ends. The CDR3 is CASSFDETQYF. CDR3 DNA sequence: TGTGCCAGCAGCTTTGATGAGACCCAGTACTTC.

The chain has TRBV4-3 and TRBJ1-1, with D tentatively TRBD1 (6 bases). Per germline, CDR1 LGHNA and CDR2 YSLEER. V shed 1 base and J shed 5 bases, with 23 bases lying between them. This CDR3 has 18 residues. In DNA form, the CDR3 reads TGCGCCAGCAGCCAAGGTAAAGCTCGGGTACAGGGAAGAACTGAAGCTTTCTTT. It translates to CASSQGKARVQGRTEAFF.

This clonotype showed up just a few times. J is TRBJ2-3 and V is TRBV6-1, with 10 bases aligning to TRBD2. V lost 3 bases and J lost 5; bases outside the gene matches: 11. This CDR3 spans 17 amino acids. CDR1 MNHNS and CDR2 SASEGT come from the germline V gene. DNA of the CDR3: TGTGCCAGCAGTGAGGACTGGAGCGGGGGGGCTAAAGATACGCAGTATTTT. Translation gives CASSEDWSGGAKDTQYF.